This T cell receptor (beta chain) was observed in a study of read filtering for tumor transcriptome and immune sequencing. The library was built from roughly 400 ng RNA with molecular barcoded adaptors for alpha/delta and beta/gamma chains. TCRdb re-analysed the reads in MiXCR, keeping a single row per CDR3 protein. The top ten hold about 38% of the sample, which has some 38,000 distinct CDR3 sequences, 10% to 15% seen once. The CDR3 sequence is 13 residues long. The germline gives CDR1 DFQATT, CDR2 SNEGSKA (reference sequence). V was pared by 3 bases and J by 5 bases, with 5 bases of the junction left unmatched. This clonotype has a count of ten or more.

Sequenced input: a population of CD138-negative cells sorted from bone marrow. The TCR comes from a donor at least 40 years old with multiple myeloma. The chain is built from TRBV20-1 and TRBJ2-5; TRBD1 agrees at 8 bases. This CDR3 is CSASRGQEETQYF. CDR3 DNA sequence: TGCAGTGCTAGCAGGGGGCAGGAGGAGACCCAGTACTTC.